This paragraph reports one T cell receptor beta chain. The antigen is not known. The record originates from a study of long-term antiretroviral therapy in people with HIV. This was the immunoSEQ v3.0 assay at survey level. Clones were read by immunoSEQ multiplex PCR, and TCRdb kept only the in-frame ones, dropping some. Of around 21,000 clones listed, 90% are singletons. At minimum, one pre-ART and two post-ART PBMC samples were obtained from each donor. CDR1 and CDR2 from the germline V gene are GTSNPN and SVGIG (reference sequence). The CDR3 consists of 11 residues. The V end lost 5 bases, the J end lost 11 bases, and 12 bases lay between the germline ends. Regarding the study as a whole: Before ART, certain clones expanded, and these dominated the repertoire at all time points. Post-ART samples showed increased diversity that remained below transplant donor control levels.

This sample comprised unsorted PBMCs, obtained nearly 4.5 years before starting antiretroviral therapy. The chain employs TRBV30 and TRBJ1-4; no firm D call. The clonotype originates from a woman in her twenties or thirties with HIV. The CDR3 DNA sequence: TGTGCCTGGGCTGGTCGGGAGAAACTGTTTTTT. Its translation is CAWAGREKLFF.